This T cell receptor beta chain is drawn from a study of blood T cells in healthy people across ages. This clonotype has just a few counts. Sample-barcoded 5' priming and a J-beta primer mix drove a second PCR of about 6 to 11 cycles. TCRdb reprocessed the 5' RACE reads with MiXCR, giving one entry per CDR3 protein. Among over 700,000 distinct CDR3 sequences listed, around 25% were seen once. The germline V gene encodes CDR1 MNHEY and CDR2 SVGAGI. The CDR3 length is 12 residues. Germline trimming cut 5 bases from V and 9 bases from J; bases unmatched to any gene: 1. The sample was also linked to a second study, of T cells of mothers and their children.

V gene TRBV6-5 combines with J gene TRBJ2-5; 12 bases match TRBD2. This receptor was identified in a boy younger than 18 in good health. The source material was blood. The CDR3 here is CASSRTSGAQYF. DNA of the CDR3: TGTGCCAGCAGTCGGACTAGCGGGGCCCAGTACTTC.